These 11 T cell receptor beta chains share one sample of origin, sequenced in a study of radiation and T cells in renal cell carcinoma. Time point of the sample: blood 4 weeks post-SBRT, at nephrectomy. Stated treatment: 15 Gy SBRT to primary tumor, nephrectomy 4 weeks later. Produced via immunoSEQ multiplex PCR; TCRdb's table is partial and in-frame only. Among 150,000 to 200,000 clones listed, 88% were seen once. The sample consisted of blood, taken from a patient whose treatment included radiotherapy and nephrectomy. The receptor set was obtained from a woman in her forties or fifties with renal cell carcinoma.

The CDR3 DNA reads TGTGCCAGCAGTTTCTCGAACTATGGCTACACCTTC. Translating it yields CASSFSNYGYTF. V usage is TRBV7-2 and J usage is TRBJ1-2; no clear D. V was pared by 6 bases and J by 2 bases, with 7 bases between. The CDR3 is made up of 12 amino acids. Germline V gene sequence: CDR1 SGHTA, CDR2 FQGNSA.

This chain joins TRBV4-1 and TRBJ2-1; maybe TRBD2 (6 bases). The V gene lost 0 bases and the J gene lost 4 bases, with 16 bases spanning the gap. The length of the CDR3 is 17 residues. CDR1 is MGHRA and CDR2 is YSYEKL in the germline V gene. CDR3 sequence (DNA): TGCGCCAGCAGCCAAGACCGCTCGGCGGGGATGTACAATGAGCAGTTCTTC. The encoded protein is CASSQDRSAGMYNEQFF.

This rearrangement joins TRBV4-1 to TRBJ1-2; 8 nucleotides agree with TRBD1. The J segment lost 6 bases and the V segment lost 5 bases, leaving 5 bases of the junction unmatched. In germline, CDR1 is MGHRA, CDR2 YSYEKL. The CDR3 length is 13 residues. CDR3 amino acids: CASSSLQGDGYTF. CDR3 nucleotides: TGCGCCAGCAGCTCCTTACAGGGGGATGGCTACACCTTC.

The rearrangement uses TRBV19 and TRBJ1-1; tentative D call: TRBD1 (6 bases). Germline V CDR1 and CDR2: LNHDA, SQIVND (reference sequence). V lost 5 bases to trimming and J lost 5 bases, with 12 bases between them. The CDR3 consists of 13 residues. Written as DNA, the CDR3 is TGTGCCAGTAGTGAAGGGGGAGGGACTGAAGCTTTCTTT. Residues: CASSEGGGTEAFF.

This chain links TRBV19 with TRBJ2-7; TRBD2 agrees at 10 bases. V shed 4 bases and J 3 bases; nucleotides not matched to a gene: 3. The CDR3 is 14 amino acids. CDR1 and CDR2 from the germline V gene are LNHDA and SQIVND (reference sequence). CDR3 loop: CASSTSSGGYEQYF. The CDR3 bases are TGTGCCAGTAGTACCTCTAGCGGGGGCTACGAGCAGTACTTC.

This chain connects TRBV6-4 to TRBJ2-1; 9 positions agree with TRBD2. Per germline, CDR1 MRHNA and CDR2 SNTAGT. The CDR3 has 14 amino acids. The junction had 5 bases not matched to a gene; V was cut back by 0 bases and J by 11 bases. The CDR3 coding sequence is TGTGCCAGCAGTGACTCGGCTAGCGGGGCTAAGCAGTTCTTC. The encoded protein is CASSDSASGAKQFF.

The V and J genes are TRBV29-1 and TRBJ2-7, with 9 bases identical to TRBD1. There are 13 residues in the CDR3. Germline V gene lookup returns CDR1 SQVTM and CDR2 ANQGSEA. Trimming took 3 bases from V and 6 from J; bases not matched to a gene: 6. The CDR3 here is CSVETGGASEQYF. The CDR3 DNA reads TGCAGCGTTGAGACAGGGGGTGCCTCCGAGCAGTACTTC.

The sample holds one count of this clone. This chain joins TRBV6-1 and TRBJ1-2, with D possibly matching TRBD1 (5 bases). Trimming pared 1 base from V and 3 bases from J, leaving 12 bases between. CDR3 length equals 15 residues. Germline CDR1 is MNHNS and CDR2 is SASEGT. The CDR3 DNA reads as TGTGCCAGCAGTGAAGGAATTCGGGGGTACTATGGCTACACCTTC. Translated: CASSEGIRGYYGYTF.

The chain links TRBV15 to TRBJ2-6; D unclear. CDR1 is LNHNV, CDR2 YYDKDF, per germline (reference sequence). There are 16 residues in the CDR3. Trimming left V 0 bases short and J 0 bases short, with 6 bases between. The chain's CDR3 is CATSRDTSSGANVLTF. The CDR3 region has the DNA TGTGCCACCAGCAGAGACACGAGCTCTGGGGCCAACGTCCTGACTTTC.

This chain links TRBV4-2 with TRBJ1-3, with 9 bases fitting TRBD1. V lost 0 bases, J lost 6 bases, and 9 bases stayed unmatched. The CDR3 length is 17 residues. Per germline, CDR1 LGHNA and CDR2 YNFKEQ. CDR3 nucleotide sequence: TGTGCCAGCAGCCAAGAAAGACAGGGGGTTCCCCTAAACACCATATATTTT. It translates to CASSQERQGVPLNTIYF.

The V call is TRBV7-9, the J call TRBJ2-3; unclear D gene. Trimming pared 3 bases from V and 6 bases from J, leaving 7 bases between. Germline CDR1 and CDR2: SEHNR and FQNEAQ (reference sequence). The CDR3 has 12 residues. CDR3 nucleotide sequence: TGTGCCAGCAGCTTTGTTTACGATACGCAGTATTTT. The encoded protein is CASSFVYDTQYF.